This T cell receptor beta chain was identified in a study of OX40 agonist ivuxolimab in advanced cancers. Study background: The patients got ivuxolimab, which is an agonistic anti-OX40 (CD134) antibody. Each dose-escalation patient presented with hepatocellular carcinoma, melanoma, renal cell or head and neck cancer.

CDR3 size: 13 residues. V was clipped by 2 bases and J by 4 bases, with 8 bases between them. Germline assignment: CDR1 MNHEY and CDR2 SVGAGI. Using immunoSEQ multiplex PCR, the repertoire was profiled, and TCRdb retains in-frame clones only, with some absent. The profile covers around 53,000 clones, with about four fifths appearing a single time and about 12% taken by the ten largest. The sample consisted of CD4+ or CD8+ T cells sorted from blood, taken in a trial of the OX40 agonist ivuxolimab. This receptor was taken from an adult with an advanced solid tumor such as melanoma, head and neck, liver or kidney cancer. This rearrangement joins TRBV6-5 to TRBJ1-1, with D maybe TRBD1 (5 bases). The CDR3 DNA sequence: TGTGCCAGCAGTTACGGGGGGATCACTGAAGCTTTCTTT. The encoded protein is CASSYGGITEAFF.